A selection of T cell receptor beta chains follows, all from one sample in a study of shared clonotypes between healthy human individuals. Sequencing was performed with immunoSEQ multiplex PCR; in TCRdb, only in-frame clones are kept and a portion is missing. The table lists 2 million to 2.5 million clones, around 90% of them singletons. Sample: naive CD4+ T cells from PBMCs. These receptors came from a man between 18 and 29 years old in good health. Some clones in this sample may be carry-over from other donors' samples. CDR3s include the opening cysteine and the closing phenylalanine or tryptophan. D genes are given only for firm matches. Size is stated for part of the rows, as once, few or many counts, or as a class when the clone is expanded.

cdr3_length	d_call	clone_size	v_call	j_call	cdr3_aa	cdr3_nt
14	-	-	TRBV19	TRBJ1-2	CASSIDQRARGYTF	TGTGCCAGTAGTATAGATCAGAGGGCCCGTGGCTACACCTTC
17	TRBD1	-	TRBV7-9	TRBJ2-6	CASSPTQGAPGANVLTF	TGTGCCAGCAGCCCGACCCAGGGGGCGCCCGGGGCCAACGTCCTGACTTTC
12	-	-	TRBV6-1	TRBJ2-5	CASSEQGSTQYF	TGTGCCAGCAGTGAACAGGGCTCGACCCAGTACTTC
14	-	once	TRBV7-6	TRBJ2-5	CASSRLVSQETQYF	TGTGCCAGCAGCCGGCTAGTTAGCCAAGAGACCCAGTACTTC
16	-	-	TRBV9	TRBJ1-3	CASSVRAVSSGNTIYF	TGTGCCAGCAGCGTCCGTGCTGTGAGCTCTGGAAACACCATATATTTT
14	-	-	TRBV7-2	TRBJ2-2	CASSLGAGSGELFF	TGTGCCAGCAGCTTAGGGGCCGGTTCCGGGGAGCTGTTTTTT
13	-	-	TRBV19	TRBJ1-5	CASMRLLIGPQHF	TGTGCCAGTATGAGACTCCTCATAGGGCCCCAGCATTTT
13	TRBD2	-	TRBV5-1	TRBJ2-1	CASSRASGNEQFF	TGCGCCAGCAGCCGGGCTAGCGGGAATGAGCAGTTCTTC
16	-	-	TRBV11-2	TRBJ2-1	CASSSVVFRSYNEQFF	TGTGCCAGCAGCTCCGTCGTCTTCCGCTCCTACAATGAGCAGTTCTTC
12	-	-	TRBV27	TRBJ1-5	CASSPQGQPQHF	TGTGCCAGCAGCCCACAGGGTCAGCCCCAGCATTTT